This T cell receptor (beta chain) was sequenced for a study of shared clonotypes between healthy human individuals. CDR3 length: 17 amino acids. Trimming took off 4 bases at V and 8 bases at J, with 24 bases between the two ends. CDR1 is SGHRS and CDR2 is YFSETQ in the germline V gene. Using immunoSEQ multiplex PCR, the repertoire was profiled, and TCRdb retains in-frame clones only, with some absent. The sample comprises a few million clones, 95% of which are singletons, and roughly 0.13% rests with the top ten. The sequencing sample was made of naive CD4+ T cells sorted from blood. Indicated subset: CD45RA+ positively selected. This chain uses TRBV5-1 with TRBJ1-4; D may be TRBD1 (5 bases). This receptor was taken from a man aged 18-30 years in good health. The CDR3 DNA sequence: TGCGCCAGCAGCCTGGGAGGCAGGGATGGGTTTCGGGAAAAACTGTTTTTT. Amino acids: CASSLGGRDGFREKLFF.